Listed below are T cell receptor beta chains from one sample, sequenced in a study of identifying expanded T cells in peripheral blood. Libraries were prepared by immunoSEQ multiplex PCR; TCRdb keeps only in-frame clonotypes and omits some of them. The sample has tens of thousands of clones, 75% to 90% seen once. The sequencing input was blood. Receptor source: a person aged 18 to 75 in good health. Each CDR3 is given with its conserved first and last residue. D genes are given only for firm matches. The size of a clone is reported for some rows only, either as once, few or many, or as a class for expanded clones.

clone_size,d_call,j_call,v_call,cdr3_nt,cdr3_aa
.,TRBD2,TRBJ2-7,TRBV18,TGTGCCAGCTCACCAGGACTAGCGGGACCGGGATACGAGCAGTACTTC,CASSPGLAGPGYEQYF
.,TRBD2,TRBJ2-5,TRBV29-1,TGCAGCGGTGGGACTAGCGATCTTTTTGGAGAGACCCAGTACTTC,CSGGTSDLFGETQYF
few,TRBD2,TRBJ2-3,TRBV7-2,TGTGCCAGCAGTCCCCACCTAGCGGGGGGTCGAGATACGCAGTATTTT,CASSPHLAGGRDTQYF
.,.,TRBJ2-1,TRBV9,TGTGCCAGCAGCGACAACCGGGACACTTCCTACAATGAGCAGTTCTTC,CASSDNRDTSYNEQFF
few,.,TRBJ2-3,TRBV2,TGTGCCAGCCTTGGGACAGATACGCAGTATTTT,CASLGTDTQYF
.,.,TRBJ2-2,TRBV9,TGTGCCAGCAGCGTAGCCGTACGGGGGAGTACCGGGGAGCTGTTTTTT,CASSVAVRGSTGELFF
.,.,TRBJ1-3,TRBV6-5,TGTGCCAGCAGTAAGCAACGGGGCTCTGGAAACACCATATATTTT,CASSKQRGSGNTIYF
.,.,TRBJ1-2,TRBV4-3,TGCGCCAGCAGCCAAGACAGGTCCCTTGGGTATGGCTACACCTTC,CASSQDRSLGYGYTF
.,.,TRBJ1-2,TRBV6-6,TGTGCCAGCAGTTCGACAGTCTATGGCTACACCTTC,CASSSTVYGYTF
.,TRBD2,TRBJ2-5,TRBV7-7,TGTGCCAGCAGCTTAGGATTGGAAACTAGCGGGAGGGAGGAGACCCAGTACTTC,CASSLGLETSGREETQYF
.,.,TRBJ1-3,TRBV5-1,TGCGCCAGCAGCTTAGGTACAGCCTCTGGAAACACCATATATTTT,CASSLGTASGNTIYF
once,.,TRBJ2-5,TRBV5-4,TGTGCCAGCAGCTTGGGTGGGGGGTTTGCGACCCAGTACTTC,CASSLGGGFATQYF
.,.,TRBJ1-2,TRBV9,TGTGCCAGCAGCGTGGACAGAGAAATCTATGGCTACACCTTC,CASSVDREIYGYTF
.,.,TRBJ1-1,TRBV9,TGTGCCAGCAGCGTAGCAAGCGGGGGGGGCACCCTGAACACTGAAGCTTTCTTT,CASSVASGGGTLNTEAFF
.,TRBD2,TRBJ2-2,TRBV11-1,TGTGCCAGCAGCTTAGCCCAGGGGACTAGCGGATTTAACACCGGGGAGCTGTTTTTT,CASSLAQGTSGFNTGELFF
.,.,TRBJ2-3,TRBV29-1,TGCAGCGTTGTTCAGGGTTTTGGAGGGACCCTTGCCACAGATACGCAGTATTTT,CSVVQGFGGTLATDTQYF
.,.,TRBJ2-1,TRBV4-1,TGCGCCAGCAGCCGGACTGGGGGGGGGCCCCTCCCCAATGAGCAGTTCTTC,CASSRTGGGPLPNEQFF
few,.,TRBJ2-5,TRBV29-1,TGCAGCGTCACAGATCCCCGGACAAAGACCCAGTACTTC,CSVTDPRTKTQYF
.,.,TRBJ2-5,TRBV7-2,TGTGCCAGCAGCTCCAGCAACGCCCAGTACTTC,CASSSSNAQYF
.,TRBD1,TRBJ1-5,TRBV30,TGTGCCTGGAGCGGACAGGGAGGACAGCCCCAGCATTTT,CAWSGQGGQPQHF
.,TRBD2,TRBJ2-5,TRBV11-2,TGTGCCAGCAGCTCAAGACGGGAGGAAGAGACCCAGTACTTC,CASSSRREEETQYF
.,TRBD1,TRBJ1-3,TRBV5-5,TGTGCCAGCAGCTTGGAGGGGACAGGGGGAAACACCATATATTTT,CASSLEGTGGNTIYF
.,.,TRBJ2-5,TRBV5-5,TGTGCCAGCAGCTTGTTCGTTTCGTTCACAGACGAGACCCAGTACTTC,CASSLFVSFTDETQYF
.,.,TRBJ2-6,TRBV9,TGTGCCAGCAGCGCTACAGGGATTGGGGCCAACGTCCTGACTTTC,CASSATGIGANVLTF
.,TRBD1,TRBJ2-5,TRBV11-2,TGTGCCAGCAGCTTCCGGGACAGGTTCATCCAAGAGACCCAGTACTTC,CASSFRDRFIQETQYF
.,.,TRBJ2-3,TRBV7-2,TGTGCCAGCAACTACGCGGGGCAAGGGACAGATACGCAGTATTTT,CASNYAGQGTDTQYF
.,.,TRBJ2-1,TRBV7-2,TGTGCCAGCAGCTTATTGGGGGCCCCCTACAATGAGCAGTTCTTC,CASSLLGAPYNEQFF
.,.,TRBJ2-7,TRBV7-2,TGTGCCAGCAGCCCTACCCGGGACACATTCTACGAGCAGTACTTC,CASSPTRDTFYEQYF
.,.,TRBJ2-5,TRBV5-4,TGTGCCAGCAGCTTGAGAGATCGAGAGACCCAGTACTTC,CASSLRDRETQYF
.,.,TRBJ1-6,TRBV30,TGTGCCTGGTGGGGGGGCGGGGGGGGCCCACCCCTCCACTTT,CAWWGGGGGPPLHF
.,TRBD2,TRBJ2-1,TRBV9,TGTGCCAGCAGCGTAGTGAGCGGGAGTATGATCTTC,CASSVVSGSMIF
.,.,TRBJ2-3,TRBV9,TGTGCCAGCAGCGCCGGGACGGATTCGGATACGCAGTATTTT,CASSAGTDSDTQYF